This T cell receptor beta chain was retrieved from a study of T cell responses to AZD1222 COVID-19 vaccine. Overall study findings and caveats: Clonal diversity was possibly underestimated, and white British individuals and females predominated among donors. Following two doses of AZD1222, Spike-specific TCR breadth and depth rose. Vaccine-related CD4 TCRs covered spike, predominating at 160-218 and 743-854.

V lost 1 base to trimming and J lost 7 bases, with 14 bases between them. The CDR3 extends over 16 amino acids. Germline CDR1 MGHRA, CDR2 YSYEKL. TCRdb keeps only in-frame clones here, not all; method: immunoSEQ multiplex PCR. The data hold nearly 110,000 clones, with 80% to 95% observed a single time. Concerning this clone itself: Its cognate antigen is unknown.

Sequences were derived from peripheral blood, sampled 28 days after the second AZD1222 dose. The receptor was derived from an adult who received the AZD1222 COVID-19 vaccine. The chain carries TRBV4-1 and TRBJ1-6; D is perhaps TRBD1 (5 bases). CDR3 amino acids: CASSQARGRVNSPLHF. DNA for the CDR3: TGCGCCAGCAGCCAAGCACGAGGCAGGGTAAATTCACCCCTCCACTTT.